Listed below are T cell receptor beta chains from one sample, sequenced in a study of cytomegalovirus exposure and HLA in healthy donors. Some clones are missing from TCRdb's copy, which holds only in-frame ones; the method was immunoSEQ multiplex PCR. The repertoire holds about 190,000 clones, with less than 90% as singletons. Sample: PBMCs. The receptors here all came from a man in his fifties or sixties in good health and CMV-seronegative. The conserved cysteine and the conserved F or W are not part of the CDR3 here. Fields, in order: D gene, V gene, J gene, CDR3 protein. A D gene is named only where the DNA matches it firmly.

d_gene: .; v_gene: TRBV9; j_gene: TRBJ1-2; CDR3aa: ASSVEGLGGYT
d_gene: TRBD1; v_gene: TRBV25-1; j_gene: TRBJ1-2; CDR3aa: ASRPGTGGYT
d_gene: TRBD1; v_gene: TRBV7-2; j_gene: TRBJ1-4; CDR3aa: ASSPLGTVTTNEKLF
d_gene: TRBD1; v_gene: TRBV18; j_gene: TRBJ2-1; CDR3aa: ASSPPGQSFNEQF
d_gene: TRBD2; v_gene: TRBV6-5; j_gene: TRBJ2-7; CDR3aa: ASSYSILAGSYEQY
d_gene: .; v_gene: TRBV6-1; j_gene: TRBJ2-1; CDR3aa: ASSERGLAGQNEQF
d_gene: TRBD2; v_gene: TRBV5-1; j_gene: TRBJ2-7; CDR3aa: ASSLALAGGYEQY
d_gene: TRBD1; v_gene: TRBV5-4; j_gene: TRBJ1-6; CDR3aa: ASSLNRDRRSPLH
d_gene: .; v_gene: TRBV13; j_gene: .; CDR3aa: ASSLSHEQY
d_gene: .; v_gene: TRBV4-2; j_gene: TRBJ1-2; CDR3aa: ASSQAQGDGYT
d_gene: TRBD2; v_gene: TRBV6-1; j_gene: TRBJ2-1; CDR3aa: ASSKGTSGTTYNEQF
d_gene: TRBD1; v_gene: TRBV5-1; j_gene: TRBJ2-3; CDR3aa: ASSQGQGAADTQY
d_gene: .; v_gene: TRBV6-1; j_gene: TRBJ1-1; CDR3aa: ASSERPLWYRGNTEAF
d_gene: .; v_gene: TRBV9; j_gene: TRBJ1-2; CDR3aa: ASSVVTPDGYT
d_gene: TRBD1; v_gene: TRBV27; j_gene: TRBJ1-1; CDR3aa: ASSLGTGTGGTEAF
d_gene: .; v_gene: TRBV2; j_gene: TRBJ2-7; CDR3aa: ASSARDIPRPDEQY
d_gene: TRBD1; v_gene: TRBV6-4; j_gene: TRBJ1-2; CDR3aa: ASSAYSGQDRYGYT
d_gene: TRBD2; v_gene: TRBV6-6; j_gene: TRBJ2-1; CDR3aa: ASSSTTSGRSNEQF
d_gene: TRBD2; v_gene: TRBV7-2; j_gene: TRBJ2-7; CDR3aa: ASSVPGTSGRREQY
d_gene: TRBD1; v_gene: TRBV6-1; j_gene: TRBJ1-5; CDR3aa: ASKTGSSNQPQH
d_gene: .; v_gene: TRBV30; j_gene: TRBJ1-1; CDR3aa: AWSANRNTEAF
d_gene: .; v_gene: TRBV7-9; j_gene: TRBJ1-4; CDR3aa: ATAGQKNEKLF
d_gene: TRBD1; v_gene: TRBV7-9; j_gene: TRBJ1-6; CDR3aa: ASSVTGDRSPLH
d_gene: .; v_gene: TRBV27; j_gene: TRBJ2-1; CDR3aa: ASSSRQYNEQF
d_gene: .; v_gene: TRBV9; j_gene: TRBJ1-2; CDR3aa: ASSPQAGGGGYGYT